This T cell receptor beta chain comes out of a study of regulatory dendritic cells for organ transplantation. To note about this clone: What it binds is not known.

Germline trimming cut 4 bases from V and 0 bases from J; bases unmatched to any gene: 2. Germline-derived CDR1 and CDR2 are SNHLY and FYNNEI. The CDR3 spans 16 residues. Sequenced by immunoSEQ multiplex PCR; TCRdb stores in-frame clones only, minus some. Of 9,500 to 15,000 clones detected, 74% appear once; the ten largest clones hold 0.63%. CFSE-labeled sorted T cells met regulatory or mature dendritic cells for less than 6 days. The TCR comes from a human donor in good health. Sequenced input: naive CD4+ T cells from blood cultured with regulatory dendritic cells. Subset: CD45RA+ naive T cells. The V call is TRBV2, the J call TRBJ1-6; 8 bases map to TRBD1. CDR3 loop: CASSGQGSSYNSPLHF. In DNA form, the CDR3 reads TGTGCCAGCAGTGGACAGGGGAGCTCCTATAATTCACCCCTCCACTTT. The full variable domain, completed using reference TRBV2 and TRBJ1-6, is EPEVTQTPSHQVTQMGQEVILRCVPISNHLYFYWYRQILGQKVEFLVSFYNNEISEKSEIFDDQFSVERPDGSNFTLKIRSTKLEDSAMYFCASSGQGSSYNSPLHFGNGTRLTVT.